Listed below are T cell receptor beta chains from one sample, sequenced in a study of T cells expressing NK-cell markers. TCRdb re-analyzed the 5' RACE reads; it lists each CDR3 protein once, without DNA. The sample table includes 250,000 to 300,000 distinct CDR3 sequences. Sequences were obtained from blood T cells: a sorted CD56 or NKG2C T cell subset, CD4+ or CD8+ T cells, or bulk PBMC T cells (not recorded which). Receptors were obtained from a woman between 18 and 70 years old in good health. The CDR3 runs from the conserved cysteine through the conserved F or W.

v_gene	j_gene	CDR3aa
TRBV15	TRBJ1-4	CATSLGGLNEKLFF
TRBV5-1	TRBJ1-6	CASSLQDNSPLHF
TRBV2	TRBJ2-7	CASRISGSYEQYF
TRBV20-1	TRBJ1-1	CSAPNPRQNTEAFF
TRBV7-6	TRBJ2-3	CASSLRVAEFTDTQYF
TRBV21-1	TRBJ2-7	CASSPRLASEQYF
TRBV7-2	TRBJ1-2	CASSRDVYGYTF
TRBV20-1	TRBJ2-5	CSARGSRHRSETQYF
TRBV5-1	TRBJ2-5	CASSLTAGGQTQYF
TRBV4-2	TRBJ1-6	CASSLGTGEESPLHF
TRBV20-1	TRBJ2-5	CSAGVENQETQYF
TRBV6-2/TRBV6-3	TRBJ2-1	CASNPRGKRLNEQFF
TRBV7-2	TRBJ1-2	CASSLIVPSFYGYTF
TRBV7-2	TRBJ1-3	CASSFTGTSGNTIYF
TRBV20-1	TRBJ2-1	CSPQRGLAGNEQFF
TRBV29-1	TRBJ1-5	CSVKGAFSNQPQHF
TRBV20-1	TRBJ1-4	CSARDPAGGRTNEKLFF
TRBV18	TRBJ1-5	CASSPQGGNQPQHF
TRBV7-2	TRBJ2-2	CASSSVDRGQGELFF
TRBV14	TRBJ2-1	CASSQETKSIRSTEQFF